The 5 T cell receptor beta chains below come from one sample, sequenced in a study of CDR3 diversity in severe acne. TCRdb itself ran the PCR reads through MiXCR, one entry per CDR3 protein. The sample includes more than 80,000 distinct CDR3 sequences, around 54% of them seen just once. Sequencing was carried out using blood. These TCRs come from a male donor with severe acne vulgaris.

This clonotype was counted only a few times. The V gene is TRBV11-3, the J gene TRBJ2-1; 7 bases are a match to TRBD2. The V segment lost 5 bases and the J segment 6 bases; nucleotides outside the gene matches: 7. Germline V gene sequence: CDR1 SGHNT, CDR2 YENEEA. The CDR3 sequence is 14 residues long. The CDR3 spells CASSRDYACNEQFF. In nucleotides, the CDR3 is TGTGCCAGCAGCAGGGACTACGCCTGCAATGAGCAGTTCTTC.

This rearrangement joins TRBV6-5 to TRBJ2-5, with TRBD2 identical over 12 bases. Unmatched junction bases numbered 3, after V lost 6 bases and J lost 4 bases. CDR1 is MNHEY and CDR2 is SVGAGI in the germline V gene. There are 14 residues in the CDR3. CDR3 nucleotides: TGTGCCAGCAGCCCGGGACTAGCGGGAGAGACCCAGTACTTC. Its translation is CASSPGLAGETQYF.

Concerning this clonotype: Given a much more abundant clone one base away, this may be a read error. The J gene is TRBJ2-3, the V gene TRBV20-1, with D perhaps TRBD1 or TRBD2 (6 bases each). Germline CDR1 is DFQATT and CDR2 is SNEGSKA (reference sequence). The CDR3 loop spans 17 amino acids. V was cut by 5 bases and J by 2 bases, with 23 bases left in between. The CDR3 loop is CSAGGRSAPEDTDTQYF. Here the CDR3 DNA reads TGCAGTGCTGGGGGGCGGAGCGCCCCTGAGGACACAGATACGCAGTATTTT.

The chain combines TRBV19 with TRBJ2-7; TRBD1 matches at 12 bases. The CDR3 sequence is 14 residues long. Germline loops: CDR1 LNHDA, CDR2 SQIVND (reference sequence). J was trimmed by 6 bases and V by 7 bases; bases with no gene match: 7. The CDR3, as DNA: TGTGCCAGTATAGACGGGACAGGGGGCCCCGAGCAGTACTTC. Protein sequence: CASIDGTGGPEQYF.

Remarks on this clonotype: A much more abundant neighbour one base away suggests this may be a read error. This chain uses TRBV10-3 with TRBJ1-1; 9 positions agree with TRBD1. The CDR3 is 13 amino acids. The germline V gene encodes CDR1 ENHRY and CDR2 SYGVKD. Here the CDR3 DNA reads TGTGCCATCAACGAAAGGACAGGGGCCGAAGCTCTCTTT. As protein: CAINERTGAEALF.